This TCR beta chain was sequenced for a study of control samples from healthy donors and cancer patients. Libraries were prepared by immunoSEQ multiplex PCR; TCRdb keeps only in-frame clonotypes and omits some of them. The sample lists about 94,000 clones, about nine tenths seen once, with about 4% in the top ten. The CDR3 is 14 amino acids. The V end lost 4 bases, the J end lost 4 bases, and 14 bases lay between the germline ends. Germline lookup yields CDR1 MGHRA and CDR2 YSYEKL. Sequencing was carried out using blood. This TCR derives from a woman younger than 35 in good health. J is TRBJ2-7 and V is TRBV4-1, with a possible D match to TRBD2 (5 bases). This chain's CDR3 is CASSPQDLLYEQYF. The CDR3 DNA reads TGCGCCAGCAGCCCCCAGGACTTACTATACGAGCAGTACTTC.